Presented here are 25 T cell receptor beta chains from one specimen sequenced in a study of T cell repertoires in cytomegalovirus infection. TCRdb re-called the reads with MiXCR, one entry per CDR3 protein. The table lists under 350,000 distinct CDR3 sequences, 9.5% of them singletons. What was sequenced was PBMCs. Every receptor here comes from a human donor in good health (CMV status not recorded). Some clones in this sample may be carry-over from other donors' samples.

This clonotype was seen at least ten times. The chain joins TRBV12-3 or TRBV12-4 to TRBJ1-1, with D perhaps matching TRBD1 (5 bases). The CDR3 has 15 residues. With 3 bases removed from V and 4 bases from J, the gap between germline ends came to 15 bases. The CDR3 loop is CASSFSGTPSTEAFF. DNA for the CDR3: TGTGCCAGCAGTTTTTCCGGGACTCCCTCCACTGAAGCTTTCTTT.

This clonotype was counted between two and nine times. CDR3 protein: CSARDRRTSTGELFF. CDR3 bases: TGCAGTGCTAGAGATCGAAGGACATCCACCGGGGAGCTGTTTTTT. The J gene is TRBJ2-2, the V gene TRBV20-1; maybe TRBD1 (5 bases). V dropped 0 bases and J dropped 4 bases, with 12 bases sitting between them. From germline, CDR1 is DFQATT and CDR2 SNEGSKA (reference sequence). The CDR3 loop spans 15 amino acids.

In this sample, this clonotype turned up a few times. The chain combines TRBV6-2 or TRBV6-3 with TRBJ2-1; D is uncertain. The CDR3 is 12 residues long. V lost 4 bases to trimming and J lost 3 bases, with 4 bases between them. Germline V gives CDR1 MNHEY, CDR2 SVGEGT. The CDR3 is CASSSVYNEQFF. The DNA of the CDR3 is TGTGCCAGCAGTTCCGTCTACAATGAGCAGTTCTTC.

This clonotype was seen more than once but under ten times. The CDR3 sequence: CASSQETRGVSETQYF. The CDR3 DNA follows: TGCGCCAGCAGCCAAGAGACTCGCGGGGTCTCGGAGACCCAGTACTTC. This sequence joins TRBV4-3 and TRBJ2-5; the D gene is possibly TRBD2 (6 bases). Germline V gene sequence: CDR1 LGHNA, CDR2 YSLEER. There are 16 residues in the CDR3. V lost 0 bases and J lost 5, with 16 bases in between.

This clonotype was recorded at least ten times. The J gene is TRBJ2-4, the V gene TRBV11-2; the match to TRBD1 covers 9 bases. Germline V gene lookup returns CDR1 SGHAT and CDR2 FQNNGV. The CDR3 contains 16 residues. J gave up 5 bases and V 5 bases, and 10 bases lay outside the gene matches. The DNA of the CDR3 is TGTGCCAGCAGCCGAACCGGGACAGGGTTTCAAAACATTCAGTACTTC. This gives the protein CASSRTGTGFQNIQYF.

The V call is TRBV10-3, the J call TRBJ1-1, with a tentative D call TRBD1 (5 bases). Germline V CDR1 and CDR2: ENHRY, SYGVKD. V lost 0 bases and J lost 8, with 10 bases in between. This CDR3 is 13 amino acids long. CDR3 coding DNA: TGTGCCATCAGTGAGTCTGGGGCAGGAGAAGCTTTCTTT. Translation: CAISESGAGEAFF.

At least ten counts were recorded for this clonotype. V usage is TRBV28 and J usage is TRBJ1-1; 8 bases align to TRBD1. Germline assignment: CDR1 MDHEN and CDR2 SYDVKM. The CDR3 totals 12 residues. V was clipped by 6 bases and J by 10 bases; unmatched bases: 7. CDR3 nucleotide sequence: TGTGCCAGCAGCCAAACAGGGGGGGGAGCTTTCTTT. Translation: CASSQTGGGAFF.

This clonotype was seen more than once but under ten times. The V gene is TRBV7-9, the J gene TRBJ1-5; 9 bases line up with TRBD1. The CDR3 spans 17 residues. V trimming: 3 bases; J trimming: 5 bases; junction bases outside the gene matches: 11. Germline CDR1 and CDR2: SEHNR and FQNEAQ (reference sequence). The CDR3 protein is CASSFHSDRGYHQPQHF. The CDR3 DNA follows: TGTGCCAGCAGCTTCCACTCGGACAGGGGTTACCATCAGCCCCAGCATTTT.

This clonotype was found many times. This chain uses TRBV12-3 or TRBV12-4 with TRBJ1-1; 7 bases align to TRBD1. Losses at the gene ends were 6 bases for V and 1 base for J; bases not matched to a gene: 5. The CDR3 extends over 14 amino acids. CDR3 nucleotides: TGTGCCAGCAGAGCCAGGACAGGGAACACTGAAGCTTTCTTT. Its translation is CASRARTGNTEAFF.

This clonotype was counted ten times or more. The chain couples TRBV10-3 to TRBJ2-7; weak D call: TRBD1 (6 bases). The CDR3 contains 14 residues. Per germline, CDR1 ENHRY and CDR2 SYGVKD. V lost 3 bases and J 2 bases, leaving 11 bases between the germline ends. The CDR3 region is CAISDRDRTYEQYF. DNA for the CDR3: TGTGCCATCAGTGATCGAGACAGGACCTACGAGCAGTACTTC.

This clonotype has ten or more counts. This chain uses TRBV12-3 or TRBV12-4 with TRBJ1-4; the D gene is possibly TRBD1 (5 bases). The CDR3 extends over 14 amino acids. Trimming took off 6 bases at V and 4 bases at J, with 12 bases between the two ends. CDR3 sequence (DNA): TGTGCCAGCAGCCATGACAGTGATAATGAAAAACTGTTTTTT. It translates to CASSHDSDNEKLFF.

This clonotype was detected only a few times. The CDR3 sequence: CASSPLGEGDNIQYF. The CDR3 DNA reads TGTGCCAGCAGCCCACTTGGGGAGGGTGACAACATTCAGTACTTC. The gene calls are TRBV11-1 and TRBJ2-4; TRBD2 agrees at 7 bases. V lost 5 bases and J lost 7; bases outside the gene matches: 11. The length of the CDR3 is 15 residues. The germline CDR1 and CDR2 sequences are SGHAT and FQDESV (reference sequence).

This clonotype was counted at least ten times. The chain combines TRBV6-2 or TRBV6-3 with TRBJ2-7; 11 bases line up with TRBD2. CDR3 length: 15 amino acids. The V gene end was trimmed by 4 bases and the J gene end by 4 bases; junction bases not matched to a gene: 6. Germline loops: CDR1 MNHEY, CDR2 SVGEGT. The CDR3 DNA sequence: TGTGCCAGCAGTTGGCCCGGGACTAGCGGTTACGAGCAGTACTTC. Protein: CASSWPGTSGYEQYF.

The sample holds a few counts of this clonotype. The chain recombines TRBV30 with TRBJ2-7, with D unclear. Trimming stripped 2 bases from V and 2 bases from J, with 7 bases between. The germline CDR1 and CDR2 sequences are GTSNPN and SVGIG (reference sequence). The CDR3 has 12 amino acids. The CDR3 loop is CAWSPGAYEQYF. DNA of the CDR3: TGTGCCTGGAGTCCAGGCGCCTACGAGCAGTACTTC.

The chain joins TRBV5-4 to TRBJ2-7; TRBD1 matches 7 bases. Germline V gene data show CDR1 as SGHNT and CDR2 as YYREEE (reference sequence). V dropped 4 bases and J dropped 2; count of bases not matched to a gene: 0. This CDR3 is built from 12 residues. CDR3 sequence: CASSGTAYEQYF. CDR3 bases: TGTGCCAGCAGCGGGACAGCCTACGAGCAGTACTTC.

This clonotype occurred many times. This chain uses TRBV7-2 with TRBJ2-7, with TRBD2 matching over 10 bases. There are 15 residues in the CDR3. Germline loops: CDR1 SGHTA, CDR2 FQGNSA. Trimming removed 0 bases from V and 5 bases from J; junction bases left unmatched: 4. For the CDR3, the DNA is TGTGCCAGCAGCTTAGCGCTAGCGGGGGACCACGAGCAGTACTTC. This codes for CASSLALAGDHEQYF.

The chain has TRBV19 and TRBJ1-6; D unresolved. From germline, CDR1 is LNHDA and CDR2 SQIVND (reference sequence). The V end lost 3 bases, the J end lost 10 bases, and 16 bases lay between the germline ends. CDR3 length: 15 residues. The CDR3 sequence is CASSMSDLLSSPLHF. For the CDR3, the DNA is TGTGCCAGTAGTATGTCGGACCTCTTATCATCACCCCTCCACTTT.

This clonotype was observed a handful of times. The J gene is TRBJ2-3, the V gene TRBV12-3 or TRBV12-4; D possibly corresponds to TRBD2 (5 bases). Trimming took off 4 bases at V and 0 bases at J, with 8 bases between the two ends. The CDR3 runs to 14 residues. In nucleotides, the CDR3 is TGTGCCAGCAGTTCTAGCAGTAGCACAGATACGCAGTATTTT. Translating gives CASSSSSSTDTQYF.

This clonotype has a handful of counts. The chain carries TRBV7-3 and TRBJ2-1; 12 bases align to TRBD2. The germline gives CDR1 SGHTA, CDR2 FQGTGA. This CDR3 has 19 residues. Germline trimming cut 5 bases from V and 8 bases from J; bases unmatched to any gene: 19. CDR3 protein: CASSQLAGASGRAMHEQFF. CDR3 in DNA: TGTGCCAGCAGCCAACTAGCCGGGGCTAGCGGGAGGGCCATGCATGAGCAGTTCTTC. Complete variable domain (other parts from reference TRBV7-3 and TRBJ2-1): GAGVSQTPSNKVTEKGKYVELRCDPISGHTALYWYRQSLGQGPEFLIYFQGTGAADDSGLPNDRFFAVRPEGSVSTLKIQRTERGDSAVYLCASSQLAGASGRAMHEQFFGPGTRLTVL.

This clonotype was counted a few times. The gene calls are TRBV28 and TRBJ2-7; TRBD1 aligns across 9 bases. V was clipped by 6 bases and J by 1 base; unmatched bases: 10. Per the germline V gene, CDR1 is MDHEN and CDR2 is SYDVKM. The CDR3 is 16 amino acids. The CDR3 DNA is TGTGCCAGCAGGGGGGAACAACAGGGGGCTTCCTACGAGCAGTACTTC. Protein sequence: CASRGEQQGASYEQYF.

The chain is built from TRBV7-9 and TRBJ2-7; possibly TRBD1 or TRBD2 for D (5 bases each). Trimming removed 1 base at V and 5 bases at J, with 15 bases between. Germline CDR1 is SEHNR and CDR2 is FQNEAQ (reference sequence). CDR3 length: 15 amino acids. The CDR3 DNA reads TGTGCCAGCAGCTTAGGGGGACCGTGGGGTGACGAGCAGTACTTC. This codes for CASSLGGPWGDEQYF. The whole variable domain, filled in from reference TRBV7-9 and TRBJ2-7, reads DTGVSQNPRHKITKRGQNVTFRCDPISEHNRLYWYRQTLGQGPEFLTYFQNEAQLEKSRLLSDRFSAERPKGSFSTLEIQRTEQGDSAMYLCASSLGGPWGDEQYFGPGTRLTVT.

The chain has TRBV20-1 and TRBJ2-1; 9 nucleotides match TRBD2. The CDR3 is made up of 21 amino acids. Germline loops: CDR1 DFQATT, CDR2 SNEGSKA (reference sequence). J lost 1 base, V lost 1 base, and 20 bases had no gene match. The CDR3 reads CSARAFPTSGQSLPSYNEQFF. Written as DNA, the CDR3 is TGCAGTGCTAGAGCTTTCCCTACTAGCGGGCAATCACTGCCATCCTACAATGAGCAGTTCTTC.

This clonotype occurred many times. The genes are TRBV7-2 and TRBJ2-1, with TRBD1 matching 9 bases. The germline gives CDR1 SGHTA, CDR2 FQGNSA. V lost 5 bases and J lost 0; bases outside the gene matches: 2. The CDR3 loop spans 15 amino acids. The CDR3 protein is CASSRGQGSYNEQFF. In DNA form, the CDR3 reads TGTGCCAGCAGCCGGGGACAGGGCTCCTACAATGAGCAGTTCTTC.

This clonotype came up a few times. V is TRBV20-1 and J is TRBJ2-3, with 9 bases matching TRBD2. V gave up 2 bases and J gave up 5 bases; unmatched junction bases: 5. Germline CDR1 and CDR2: DFQATT and SNEGSKA (reference sequence). This CDR3 comprises 14 residues. Here the CDR3 reads CSARLAGVIDTQYF. CDR3 DNA: TGCAGTGCTAGATTAGCGGGAGTTATAGATACGCAGTATTTT.

As concerns this clonotype: Since no conserved phenylalanine or tryptophan closes the CDR3, a read error is the likely cause. It is unclear where the CDR3 begins or ends on the DNA, so no DNA is shown, and the CDR3 is as TCRdb lists it. This chain connects TRBV7-9 to TRBJ1-2; TRBD1 was called by the table and not checked on the DNA. The germline V gene encodes CDR1 SEHNR and CDR2 FQNEAQ (reference sequence). A total of 16 residues make up the CDR3, ends included. The CDR3 protein is CASSSKNRTRAYLELE.